This TCR beta chain was found in a study of OX40 agonist ivuxolimab in advanced cancers. Study-wide context: Ivuxolimab, an agonist antibody against OX40 (CD134), was given to patients. Aged 23 to 79 with a mean of about 60 years, they were about 83% male.

TCRdb's table, derived via immunoSEQ multiplex PCR, lists solely in-frame clones and lacks some. This sample has 55,000 to 80,000 clones, with just over 85% found just once. J lost 1 base, V lost 2 bases, and 2 bases had no gene match. Germline V gives CDR1 MNHNS, CDR2 SASEGT. There are 15 residues in the CDR3. Patients were ruled out by autoimmune disease history or systemic immunosuppression. Blood sampling took place at baseline, cycle 4 day 1, and cycle 7 day 1. The chain combines TRBV6-1 with TRBJ2-5, with 9 nucleotides matching TRBD1. The TCR sequence derives from an adult with an advanced solid tumor such as melanoma, head and neck, liver or kidney cancer. The source was CD4+ or CD8+ T cells sorted from blood, collected in a trial of the OX40 agonist ivuxolimab. The CDR3 DNA reads TGTGCCAGCAGTGAAATGACAGGGGGCCAAGAGACCCAGTACTTC. Translation gives CASSEMTGGQETQYF.